This TCR beta chain comes out of a study of Graves' ophthalmopathy and Graves' hyperthyroidism. Study at large: A follow-up of 18 months without ophthalmopathy meant that hyperthyroidism was stable. Study findings and constraints: The blood repertoire also included most expanded thyroid clonotypes above 0.001 frequency.

Germline assignment: CDR1 SNHLY and CDR2 FYNNEI. This CDR3 has 12 residues. Trimming removed 3 bases at V and 5 bases at J, with 8 bases between. This clonotype was detected many times. The antigen is undetermined. It was on clinical symptoms, serum thyroxine, TRAb, thyroid ultrasound and orbital computed tomography that diagnosis relied. Using RNA transcripts, the TCR beta CDR3 regions were amplified. Second-round multiplex PCR followed a first-round RT-PCR using HTBI primers. TCRdb reanalysed the multiplex PCR reads using MiXCR and keeps one entry per CDR3 protein. This table holds roughly 600,000 distinct CDR3 sequences, under 40% found once.

The chain recombines TRBV2 with TRBJ2-7; D gene unclear. The sequence derives from an adult man with Graves' hyperthyroidism. Sequenced sample: peripheral blood or thyroid tissue (not recorded which). CDR3 in amino acids: CASSDTPHEQYF. CDR3 coding DNA: TGTGCCAGCAGTGATACTCCTCACGAGCAGTACTTC.